This T cell receptor beta chain was found in a study of radiotherapy plus CTLA-4 blockade in lung cancer. Repertoires were generated with immunoSEQ multiplex PCR, while TCRdb's copy carries only in-frame clones and drops some. Among 110,000 or so clones listed, roughly 74% were seen once. V gave up 3 bases and J gave up 0 bases, with 6 bases separating them. The germline CDR1 and CDR2 sequences are MDHEN and SYDVKM. This CDR3 contains 15 residues. The specimen was peripheral blood, collected from a patient treated with radiotherapy plus ipilimumab. This TCR came from a human donor with non-small cell lung cancer who had a partial response to radiotherapy plus ipilimumab. The rearrangement joins TRBV28 to TRBJ2-6; no clear D. The CDR3 is CASSLRASGANVLTF. CDR3 bases: TGTGCCAGCAGTTTGCGCGCCTCTGGGGCCAACGTCCTGACTTTC.